The TCR beta chain under discussion was sequenced for a study of response to subunit inactivated influenza vaccine. This clonotype was seen ten or more times. The CDR3 totals 16 residues. Germline CDR1 is MDHEN and CDR2 is SYDVKM. Trimming removed 8 bases at V and 4 bases at J, with 22 bases between. TCRdb processed the RT-PCR reads anew with MiXCR; each CDR3 protein has one entry. Among about 520,000 distinct CDR3 sequences, 6.5% to 8% were seen once, and the ten largest hold about an eighth. The sequencing here drew on PBMCs from blood, taken less than 30 months after vaccination. The rearrangement uses TRBV28 and TRBJ2-3; possible D gene TRBD2, 7 bases. The sequence came from a man aged 50 to 69 who received an inactivated influenza vaccine. In nucleotides, the CDR3 is TGTGCCAGCGTCCCCTCTGGTGGAGGGGGGGCAGATACGCAGTATTTT. It translates to CASVPSGGGGADTQYF.